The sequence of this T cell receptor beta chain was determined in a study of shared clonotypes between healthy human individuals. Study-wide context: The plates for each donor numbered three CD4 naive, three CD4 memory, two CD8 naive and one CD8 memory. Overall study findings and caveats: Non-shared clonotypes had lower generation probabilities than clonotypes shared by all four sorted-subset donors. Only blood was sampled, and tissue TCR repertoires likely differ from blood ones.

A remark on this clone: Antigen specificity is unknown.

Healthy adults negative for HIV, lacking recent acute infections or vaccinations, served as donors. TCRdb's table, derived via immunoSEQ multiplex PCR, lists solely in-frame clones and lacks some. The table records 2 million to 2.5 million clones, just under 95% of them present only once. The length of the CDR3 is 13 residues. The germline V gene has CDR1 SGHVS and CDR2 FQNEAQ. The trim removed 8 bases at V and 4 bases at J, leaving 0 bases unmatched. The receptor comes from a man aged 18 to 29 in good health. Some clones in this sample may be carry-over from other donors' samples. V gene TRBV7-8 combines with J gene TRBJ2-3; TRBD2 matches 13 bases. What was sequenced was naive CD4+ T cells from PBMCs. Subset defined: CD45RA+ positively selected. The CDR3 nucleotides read TGTGCCAGCGGACTAGCGGGAGCAGATACGCAGTATTTT. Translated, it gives CASGLAGADTQYF.